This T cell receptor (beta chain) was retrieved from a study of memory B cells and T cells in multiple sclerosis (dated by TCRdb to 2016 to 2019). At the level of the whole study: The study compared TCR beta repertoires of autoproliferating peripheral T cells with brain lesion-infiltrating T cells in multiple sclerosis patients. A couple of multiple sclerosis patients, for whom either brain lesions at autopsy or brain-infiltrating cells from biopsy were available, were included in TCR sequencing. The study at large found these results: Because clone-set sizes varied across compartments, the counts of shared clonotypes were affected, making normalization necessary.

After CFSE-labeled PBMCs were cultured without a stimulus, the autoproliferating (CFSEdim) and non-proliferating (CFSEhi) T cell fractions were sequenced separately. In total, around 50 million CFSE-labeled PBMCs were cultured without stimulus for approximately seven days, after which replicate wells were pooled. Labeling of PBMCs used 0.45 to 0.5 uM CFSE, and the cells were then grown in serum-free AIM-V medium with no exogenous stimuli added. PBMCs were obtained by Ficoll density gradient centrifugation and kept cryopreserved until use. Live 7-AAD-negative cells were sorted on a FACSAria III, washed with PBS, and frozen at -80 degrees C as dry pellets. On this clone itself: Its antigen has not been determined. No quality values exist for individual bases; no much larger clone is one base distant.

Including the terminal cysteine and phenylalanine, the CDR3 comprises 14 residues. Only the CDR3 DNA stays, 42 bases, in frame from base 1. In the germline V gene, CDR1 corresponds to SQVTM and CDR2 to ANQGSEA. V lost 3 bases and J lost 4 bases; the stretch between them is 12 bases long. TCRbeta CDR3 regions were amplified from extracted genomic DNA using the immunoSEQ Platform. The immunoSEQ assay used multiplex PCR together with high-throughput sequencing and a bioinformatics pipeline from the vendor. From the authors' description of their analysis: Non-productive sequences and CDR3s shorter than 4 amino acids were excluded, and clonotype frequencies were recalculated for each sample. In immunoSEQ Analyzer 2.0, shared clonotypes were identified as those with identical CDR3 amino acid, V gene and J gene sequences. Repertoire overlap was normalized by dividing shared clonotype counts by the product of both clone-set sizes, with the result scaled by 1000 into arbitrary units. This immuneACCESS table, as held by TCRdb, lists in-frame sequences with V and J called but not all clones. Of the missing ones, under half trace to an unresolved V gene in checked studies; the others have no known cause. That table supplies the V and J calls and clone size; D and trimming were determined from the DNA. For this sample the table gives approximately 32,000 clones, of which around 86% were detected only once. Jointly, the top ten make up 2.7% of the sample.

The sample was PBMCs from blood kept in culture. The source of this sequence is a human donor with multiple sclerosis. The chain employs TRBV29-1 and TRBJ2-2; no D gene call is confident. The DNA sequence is TGCAGCGTTGAGCCCCGACTGGGCACCGGGGAGCTGTTTTTT. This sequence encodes CSVEPRLGTGELFF.